Shown below are 30 T cell receptor beta chains from a single sample sequenced in a study of T cells in Graves' hyperthyroidism and ophthalmopathy. TCR beta CDR3 regions were amplified from RNA transcripts. Researchers ran a first-round RT-PCR on the TCR CDR3 using the HTBI primer set. TCRdb fed the multiplex PCR reads into MiXCR, producing one record per CDR3 protein. The repertoire holds about 840,000 distinct CDR3 sequences, with roughly 40% as singletons. Sequenced: blood. The origin of the receptors is a man aged 18-30 years with Graves' hyperthyroidism.

V and J are TRBV4-1 and TRBJ1-1, with TRBD1 matching 7 bases. This CDR3 is built from 17 residues. Germline V gene lookup returns CDR1 MGHRA and CDR2 YSYEKL. J was trimmed by 2 bases and V by 1 base; bases with no gene match: 10. CDR3 in DNA: TGCGCCAGCAGCCAAGTCAAGGGACAGATAACCAACACTGAAGCTTTCTTT. Residues: CASSQVKGQITNTEAFF.

This clonotype was seen ten or more times. V and J are TRBV20-1 and TRBJ2-7; the match to TRBD1 covers 7 bases. With 3 bases clipped from V and 5 bases from J, the junction kept 4 bases outside the gene matches. Germline V gene lookup returns CDR1 DFQATT and CDR2 SNEGSKA (reference sequence). The CDR3 has 12 amino acids. This chain's CDR3 is CSARTGSDEQYF. The CDR3 bases are TGCAGTGCTAGGACAGGGTCCGACGAGCAGTACTTC.

The table lists this clonotype with many counts. The rearrangement links TRBV19 to TRBJ2-6; maybe TRBD1 (5 bases). The V gene lost 7 bases and the J gene lost 0 bases, with 7 bases spanning the gap. The germline V gene encodes CDR1 LNHDA and CDR2 SQIVND (reference sequence). CDR3 length: 14 residues. The CDR3 nucleotides read TGTGCCAGTACAGGGTTCTCTGGGGCCAACGTCCTGACTTTC. Its protein is CASTGFSGANVLTF. Based on the CDR3 plus reference TRBV19 and TRBJ2-6, the full variable domain is DGGITQSPKYLFRKEGQNVTLSCEQNLNHDAMYWYRQDPGQGLRLIYYSQIVNDFQKGDIAEGYSVSREKKESFPLTVTSAQKNPTAFYLCASTGFSGANVLTFGAGSRLTVL.

The chain recombines TRBV20-1 with TRBJ2-7, with TRBD2 as a possible D gene (6 bases). With 1 base removed from V and 0 bases from J, the gap between germline ends came to 19 bases. Germline V gives CDR1 DFQATT, CDR2 SNEGSKA (reference sequence). The CDR3 covers 17 residues. The CDR3 spells CSARAHKRDGGSYEQYF. The DNA for the CDR3 is TGCAGTGCTAGAGCCCATAAGAGGGACGGGGGCTCCTACGAGCAGTACTTC.

The rearrangement uses TRBV13 and TRBJ1-4; D not resolved. V shed 3 bases and J shed 6 bases, with 11 bases lying between them. Germline loops: CDR1 PRHDT, CDR2 FYEKMQ (reference sequence). The CDR3 covers 14 residues. The DNA for the CDR3 is TGTGCCAGCAGCTTGGGGAGTGCGGATGAAAAACTGTTTTTT. Its protein product is CASSLGSADEKLFF. Variable domain in full (rest from reference TRBV13 and TRBJ1-4): AAGVIQSPRHLIKEKRETATLKCYPIPRHDTVYWYQQGPGQDPQFLISFYEKMQSDKGSIPDRFSAQQFSDYHSELNMSSLELGDSALYFCASSLGSADEKLFFGSGTQLSVL.

The genes are TRBV18 and TRBJ1-1; D ambiguous. Germline V gene sequence: CDR1 KGHSH, CDR2 LQKENI. Between the trimmed V and J ends, which lost 6 bases and 3 bases, there was a span of 14 bases. The CDR3 covers 14 residues. The CDR3 loop reads CASSRHAADTEAFF. Written as DNA, the CDR3 is TGTGCCAGCTCGCGACATGCCGCGGACACTGAAGCTTTCTTT.

Details on this clonotype: Relative to the germline gene, one junction end is altered; a read error may explain this. The J gene is TRBJ1-1, the V gene TRBV29-1; a possible D gene is TRBD1 (6 bases). Germline CDR1 reads SQVTM; CDR2 reads ANQGSEA. The CDR3 covers 13 residues. The CDR3 DNA follows: TGCGGCGTTGAATCTGGGGGCGAAACTGAAGCTTTCTTT. Its translation: CGVESGGETEAFF.

The rearrangement uses TRBV6-6 and TRBJ1-5, with 7 bases aligning to TRBD1. There are 16 residues in the CDR3. Trimming cost V 5 bases and J 4 bases; bases outside gene matches: 11. Germline values: CDR1 MNHNY, CDR2 SVGAGI (reference sequence). For the CDR3, the DNA is TGTGCCAGCAGTGCAGGAACAGGGGCCTTTAATCAGCCCCAGCATTTT. It codes for CASSAGTGAFNQPQHF.

Comment on this clonotype: The CDR3 carries no conserved terminal phenylalanine or tryptophan, so it likely arises from a read error. The chain recombines TRBV4-2 with TRBJ2-7; TRBD2 matches 7 bases. CDR3 length: 15 amino acids. The V segment lost 0 bases and the J segment 3 bases; nucleotides outside the gene matches: 5. From germline, CDR1 is LGHNA and CDR2 YNFKEQ. In DNA, the CDR3 is TGTGCCAGCAGCCAAGAGATCAGCGGGGTCTACGAGCAGTACCTC. This codes for CASSQEISGVYEQYL.

The chain carries TRBV6-5 and TRBJ2-7; TRBD1 matches 8 bases. The CDR3 runs to 18 residues. CDR1 is MNHEY and CDR2 is SVGAGI in the germline V gene. Trimming took 4 bases from V and 9 from J; bases not matched to a gene: 23. The CDR3, as DNA: TGTGCCAGCAGTTTTACGCGAGGCAACAGGGGGTTCTCCAGTAGGCAGTACTTC. Protein product: CASSFTRGNRGFSSRQYF.

Remarks on this clonotype: Mismatch with germline at one junction end may stem from a read error. The V call is TRBV7-9, the J call TRBJ2-5; D might be TRBD1 or TRBD2, each matching 6 bases. This CDR3 spans 14 amino acids. Germline CDR1 SEHNR, CDR2 FQNEAQ (reference sequence). This CDR3 reads CASSQETGGETQYF. As DNA, the CDR3 is TGCGCCAGCAGCCAAGAGACAGGAGGGGAGACCCAGTACTTC.

V is TRBV2 and J is TRBJ1-5; D possibly corresponds to TRBD1 (6 bases). The CDR3 has 15 amino acids. Germline assignment: CDR1 SNHLY and CDR2 FYNNEI. Trimming took off 5 bases at V and 2 bases at J, with 13 bases between the two ends. This chain's CDR3 is CASSRTVAGNQPQHF. In DNA form, the CDR3 reads TGTGCCAGCAGTAGGACAGTTGCCGGCAATCAGCCCCAGCATTTT.

This clonotype was picked up a small number of times. The chain carries TRBV9 and TRBJ1-5; a weak D match, TRBD1 (6 bases). Germline V gives CDR1 SGDLS, CDR2 YYNGEE. V lost 4 bases to trimming and J lost 7 bases, with 15 bases between them. This CDR3 has 14 amino acids. The CDR3 coding sequence is TGTGCCAGCAGCATAACAGGGTCAGGACAGCCCCAGCATTTT. Its protein product is CASSITGSGQPQHF. The variable domain in full, completed from reference TRBV9 and TRBJ1-5, reads DSGVTQTPKHLITATGQRVTLRCSPRSGDLSVYWYQQSLDQGLQFLIQYYNGEERAKGNILERFSAQQFPDLHSELNLSSLELGDSALYFCASSITGSGQPQHFGDGTRLSIL.

The V and J genes are TRBV20-1 and TRBJ2-7, with D perhaps matching TRBD2 (7 bases). The germline gives CDR1 DFQATT, CDR2 SNEGSKA (reference sequence). This CDR3 comprises 14 residues. The CDR3 DNA reads TGCAGCGTTGAAGAATGGGGGGGCCCCTACGAGCAGTACTTC. This encodes CSVEEWGGPYEQYF.

The chain uses TRBV10-3 and TRBJ2-7; 15 nucleotides agree with TRBD2. In germline, CDR1 is ENHRY, CDR2 SYGVKD. This CDR3 comprises 18 residues. The J segment lost 3 bases and the V segment lost 10 bases, leaving 16 bases of the junction unmatched. CDR3 in amino acids: CASIEMGLAGGNGYEQYF. The CDR3 DNA follows: TGTGCCAGCATCGAGATGGGACTAGCGGGAGGAAATGGCTACGAGCAGTACTTC.

The chain links TRBV2 to TRBJ1-1, with 11 bases that match TRBD1. Germline CDR1 reads SNHLY; CDR2 reads FYNNEI. With 5 bases clipped from V and 5 bases from J, the junction kept 10 bases outside the gene matches. The CDR3 runs 16 residues. The chain's CDR3 is CASSPRTGGSRTEAFF. The CDR3 DNA sequence: TGTGCCAGCAGTCCTCGGACAGGGGGCTCGAGAACTGAAGCTTTCTTT.

This sequence joins TRBV6-6 and TRBJ1-1, with TRBD1 matching 7 bases. J was trimmed by 3 bases and V by 7 bases; bases with no gene match: 8. The CDR3 totals 14 residues. Germline lookup yields CDR1 MNHNY and CDR2 SVGAGI (reference sequence). CDR3 DNA sequence: TGTGCCAGCACAAGGGGAGGGGGCTACACTGAAGCTTTCTTT. Its translation: CASTRGGGYTEAFF.

The J gene is TRBJ2-7, the V gene TRBV7-2; TRBD1 matches at 9 bases. CDR1 and CDR2 (germline): SGHTA, FQGNSA. V was clipped by 6 bases and J by 3 bases; unmatched bases: 15. The CDR3 loop spans 17 amino acids. For the CDR3, the DNA is TGTGCCAGCAGAACCAGCCCCGGGACAGGGACCCTCTACGAGCAGTACTTC. Protein sequence: CASRTSPGTGTLYEQYF.

This clonotype showed up many times. This sequence joins TRBV9 and TRBJ2-5; 14 nucleotides align to TRBD2. The CDR3 loop spans 18 amino acids. The germline CDR1 and CDR2 sequences are SGDLS and YYNGEE. V lost 4 bases, J lost 4 bases, and 12 bases stayed unmatched. The CDR3 region is CASSQDGTSGSWAETQYF. CDR3 coding DNA: TGTGCCAGCAGCCAGGATGGGACTAGCGGGAGTTGGGCAGAGACCCAGTACTTC.

This clonotype showed up many times. This sequence joins TRBV19 and TRBJ1-1, with TRBD1 matching 10 bases. J lost 4 bases, V lost 5 bases, and 1 base had no gene match. CDR1 is LNHDA and CDR2 is SQIVND in the germline V gene (reference sequence). This CDR3 has 13 residues. CDR3 coding DNA: TGTGCCAGTAGTGGGACAGGGGCCACTGAAGCTTTCTTT. It encodes CASSGTGATEAFF.

This clonotype has only one observation. The germline gene is not matched at one end of the junction; a read error may be the cause. The chain is built from TRBV12-3 or TRBV12-4 and TRBJ1-3; tentatively, D is TRBD1 (5 bases). This CDR3 has 12 residues. CDR3 nucleotides: TGTGCCAGCAATTTAGGGGCGGACACCATATATTTT. Residues: CASNLGADTIYF.

This clonotype came up a few times. V usage is TRBV6-5 and J usage is TRBJ1-1, with D perhaps matching TRBD1 (6 bases). The germline gives CDR1 MNHEY, CDR2 SVGAGI. The CDR3 consists of 14 residues. Deletions cut 7 bases from V and 1 base from J, with 13 bases between. The CDR3 loop reads CASMRGSWNTEAFF. The CDR3 coding sequence is TGTGCCAGCATGAGGGGGAGTTGGAACACTGAAGCTTTCTTT.

This clonotype appeared a few times. The rearrangement links TRBV29-1 to TRBJ2-2; 13 bases agree with TRBD2. Germline values: CDR1 SQVTM, CDR2 ANQGSEA. With V trimmed by 0 bases and J by 7 bases, 5 bases remained unmatched. The CDR3 sequence is 16 residues long. CDR3 bases: TGCAGCGTTGAAGAGGGACTAGCGGGAATAGGCGGGGAGCTGTTTTTT. It encodes CSVEEGLAGIGGELFF.

This clonotype was seen many times. The V gene is TRBV20-1, the J gene TRBJ1-5; 8 bases match TRBD1. V gave up 6 bases and J gave up 9 bases; unmatched junction bases: 7. Germline assignment: CDR1 DFQATT and CDR2 SNEGSKA (reference sequence). The CDR3 sequence is 12 residues long. CDR3 loop: CSAIQGVRPQHF. The CDR3 DNA follows: TGCAGTGCCATACAGGGGGTTCGGCCCCAGCATTTT.

This clonotype was detected many times. This chain connects TRBV20-1 to TRBJ2-7; TRBD1 matches 8 bases. The germline V gene encodes CDR1 DFQATT and CDR2 SNEGSKA (reference sequence). This CDR3 region has 14 residues. Trimming cost V 6 bases and J 6 bases; bases outside gene matches: 13. The CDR3 region is CSAKAQGGNSEQYF. The CDR3 DNA follows: TGCAGTGCAAAGGCACAGGGGGGCAATTCCGAGCAGTACTTC.

This clonotype occurred many times. The genes are TRBV20-1 and TRBJ1-3, with 8 bases matching TRBD1. The CDR3 is 14 residues long. Germline CDR1 is DFQATT and CDR2 is SNEGSKA (reference sequence). V shed 6 bases and J 7 bases; nucleotides not matched to a gene: 11. The CDR3: CSATDRVSWNTIYF. CDR3 nucleotide sequence: TGCAGTGCGACGGACAGGGTTTCGTGGAACACCATATATTTT.

J is TRBJ1-5 and V is TRBV29-1, with TRBD1 identical over 10 bases. This CDR3 spans 13 amino acids. Germline trimming cut 5 bases from V and 5 bases from J; bases unmatched to any gene: 3. Germline V gene sequence: CDR1 SQVTM, CDR2 ANQGSEA. The CDR3 DNA follows: TGCAGCGTTCTGGGACAGGGGCATCAGCCCCAGCATTTT. As protein: CSVLGQGHQPQHF.

Only a few counts were recorded for this clonotype. The chain recombines TRBV5-1 with TRBJ1-1; TRBD1 is a possible D gene (6 bases). V gave up 6 bases and J gave up 1 base, with 13 bases separating them. Germline V gene data show CDR1 as SGHRS and CDR2 as YFSETQ. The CDR3 covers 14 residues. The CDR3 region is CASKLQGWNTEAFF. In DNA form, the CDR3 reads TGCGCCAGCAAACTACAGGGATGGAACACTGAAGCTTTCTTT.

There are a few counts of this clonotype. The chain couples TRBV2 to TRBJ2-7; TRBD2 matches 11 bases. This CDR3 spans 14 amino acids. The germline V gene encodes CDR1 SNHLY and CDR2 FYNNEI. J was trimmed by 7 bases and V by 7 bases; bases with no gene match: 9. CDR3 in DNA: TGTGCCAGCAACCCGGGACTAGCGGTTCGAGAGCAGTACTTC. Translation gives CASNPGLAVREQYF.

This sequence joins TRBV9 and TRBJ2-6; D possibly matches TRBD1 or TRBD2 (5 bases each). Germline loops: CDR1 SGDLS, CDR2 YYNGEE. With 1 base removed from V and 3 bases from J, the gap between germline ends came to 14 bases. CDR3 size: 17 residues. CDR3 in DNA: TGTGCCAGCAGCGTATGGGGCAGAGGGGTTGGGGCCAACGTCCTGACTTTC. This sequence encodes CASSVWGRGVGANVLTF.